The 30 T cell receptor beta chains listed next were all sequenced from one sample in a study of CD8 T cells in ankylosing spondylitis. Using its own MiXCR run on the 5' RACE reads, TCRdb lists one record per CDR3 protein. The data hold about 250,000 distinct CDR3 sequences, with 32% observed a single time. The sample was blood, either unsorted or a sorted T cell fraction (not recorded which). All receptors derive from a male donor with ankylosing spondylitis or in good health (not recorded which).

The chain couples TRBV7-8 to TRBJ2-5; D is unclear. Germline assignment: CDR1 SGHVS and CDR2 FQNEAQ. This CDR3 region has 16 residues. V was pared by 2 bases and J by 3 bases, with 16 bases between. The CDR3 region is CASSLLPTRPKETQYF. CDR3 nucleotide sequence: TGTGCCAGCAGCTTATTGCCGACCCGGCCCAAAGAGACCCAGTACTTC.

The rearrangement joins TRBV25-1 to TRBJ2-1; D may correspond to TRBD1 or TRBD2 (5 bases each). V lost 8 bases, J lost 2 bases, and 10 bases lay in between. CDR1 is MGHDK and CDR2 is SYGVNS in the germline V gene. This CDR3 is 13 amino acids long. CDR3 sequence (DNA): TGTGCCAGCGGGGGTCTCCCCTACAATGAGCAGTTCTTC. Its translation: CASGGLPYNEQFF.

J is TRBJ2-1 and V is TRBV5-1; TRBD2 aligns across 9 bases. With V trimmed by 2 bases and J by 5 bases, 5 bases remained unmatched. The CDR3 totals 15 residues. Germline V gives CDR1 SGHRS, CDR2 YFSETQ. Written as DNA, the CDR3 is TGCGCCAGCAGCTTTTCTAGCGGGACCAACAATGAGCAGTTCTTC. Translation: CASSFSSGTNNEQFF.

This clonotype came up once. The chain carries TRBV11-2 and TRBJ1-3; TRBD1 might be the D (5 bases). The CDR3 loop spans 14 amino acids. The germline CDR1 and CDR2 sequences are SGHAT and FQNNGV. Trimming took 6 bases from V and 5 from J, leaving 14 bases between them. DNA for the CDR3: TGTGCCAGCAGGGACTTTGGGGGTCGAAACACCATATATTTT. Its protein product is CASRDFGGRNTIYF. Full variable domain (rest looked up from reference TRBV11-2 and TRBJ1-3): EAGVAQSPRYKIIEKRQSVAFWCNPISGHATLYWYQQILGQGPKLLIQFQNNGVVDDSQLPKDRFSAERLKGVDSTLKIQPAKLEDSAVYLCASRDFGGRNTIYFGEGSWLTVV.

The chain is built from TRBV5-1 and TRBJ2-1, with 7 bases identical to TRBD1. The CDR3 loop spans 16 amino acids. Germline assignment: CDR1 SGHRS and CDR2 YFSETQ. J lost 4 bases, V lost 0 bases, and 7 bases had no gene match. CDR3 residues: CASSLAEGAEYNEQFF. The DNA of the CDR3 is TGCGCCAGCAGCTTGGCCGAGGGGGCCGAATACAATGAGCAGTTCTTC.

The V call is TRBV29-1, the J call TRBJ2-2; TRBD2 might be the D (5 bases). Germline CDR1 is SQVTM and CDR2 is ANQGSEA. The CDR3 extends over 13 amino acids. Trimming shortened V by 5 bases and J by 2 bases, and 9 bases separated the two germline ends. The CDR3 region has the DNA TGCAGCGTTTTCCGGGAAAACACCGGGGAGCTGTTTTTT. Encoded protein: CSVFRENTGELFF.

The chain combines TRBV20-1 with TRBJ2-3, with D perhaps TRBD2 (6 bases). The V gene lost 1 base and the J gene lost 3 bases, with 8 bases spanning the gap. This CDR3 contains 13 residues. The V gene's germline CDR1 is DFQATT and CDR2 SNEGSKA (reference sequence). This CDR3 reads CSARAGTTDTQYF. The CDR3 DNA reads as TGCAGTGCTAGAGCTGGGACTACAGATACGCAGTATTTT.

Only a few counts were recorded for this clonotype. V gene TRBV20-1 combines with J gene TRBJ2-3; perhaps TRBD2 as D (7 bases). This CDR3 comprises 15 residues. Germline CDR1 and CDR2: DFQATT and SNEGSKA (reference sequence). V lost 3 bases and J 2 bases, leaving 15 bases between the germline ends. CDR3 nucleotides: TGCAGTGCTAGGACGGGGGGCTTCGACACAGATACGCAGTATTTT. Translation gives CSARTGGFDTDTQYF.

The genes are TRBV15 and TRBJ1-4; D possibly corresponds to TRBD1 (5 bases). Trimming cost V 8 bases and J 5 bases, with 18 bases left between them. The germline V gene has CDR1 LNHNV and CDR2 YYDKDF (reference sequence). The CDR3 is made up of 15 amino acids. The CDR3 region is CATGITGLMNEKLFF. DNA of the CDR3: TGTGCCACCGGAATAACAGGTCTGATGAATGAAAAACTGTTTTTT.

Only a few counts were recorded for this clonotype. The DNA of the CDR3 is TGCAGTGCTAGGGGCAGGGCAGGGTCCTACGAGCAGTACTTC. Amino acid sequence: CSARGRAGSYEQYF. The chain recombines TRBV20-1 with TRBJ2-7, with TRBD1 as a possible D gene (5 bases). The CDR3 consists of 14 residues. V lost 3 bases, J lost 1 base, and 13 bases lay in between. Germline V lookup: CDR1 DFQATT, CDR2 SNEGSKA (reference sequence).

This clonotype was seen many times. The gene calls are TRBV29-1 and TRBJ2-5; D uncertain. The V gene lost 3 bases and the J gene lost 2 bases, with 7 bases spanning the gap. Per germline, CDR1 SQVTM and CDR2 ANQGSEA. This CDR3 has 12 amino acids. The CDR3 is CSVELLQETQYF. In DNA form, the CDR3 reads TGCAGCGTTGAGCTCTTACAAGAGACCCAGTACTTC.

This chain links TRBV7-9 with TRBJ2-3, with D possibly TRBD1 on 5 matching bases. The CDR3 has 15 residues. Trimming took off 4 bases at V and 0 bases at J, with 11 bases between the two ends. Germline lookup yields CDR1 SEHNR and CDR2 FQNEAQ (reference sequence). This chain's CDR3 is CASSSWGPSTDTQYF. Here the CDR3 DNA reads TGTGCCAGCAGCTCCTGGGGCCCCAGCACAGATACGCAGTATTTT.

This clonotype appeared a few times. The V call is TRBV29-1, the J call TRBJ2-5; tentatively, D is TRBD1 (6 bases). This CDR3 has 13 residues. V lost 7 bases and J lost 2, with 14 bases in between. Germline values: CDR1 SQVTM, CDR2 ANQGSEA. The CDR3 nucleotides are TGCAGCGCTCAACAGGGATTACAAGAGACCCAGTACTTC. It encodes CSAQQGLQETQYF.

The genes are TRBV12-3 or TRBV12-4 and TRBJ2-1; D ambiguous. The CDR3 is 15 amino acids. The V end was cut by 2 bases, the J end by 0 bases, with 8 bases between. CDR3 protein: CASSLPHSSYNEQFF. The CDR3 DNA is TGTGCCAGCAGTTTACCCCACAGCTCCTACAATGAGCAGTTCTTC.

This clonotype was seen a handful of times. The gene calls are TRBV6-1 and TRBJ2-5; either TRBD1 or TRBD2 may supply D (5 bases each). V was trimmed by 6 bases and J by 1 base, leaving 9 bases between them. This CDR3 is 13 amino acids long. Per the germline V gene, CDR1 is MNHNS and CDR2 is SASEGT. The CDR3 nucleotides read TGTGCCAGCAGGGGGACCTTCCAAGAGACCCAGTACTTC. Its protein is CASRGTFQETQYF.

In this sample, this clonotype turned up a few times. This chain connects TRBV29-1 to TRBJ1-1; 8 nucleotides match TRBD1. The V and J ends lost 6 bases and 8 bases, in that order; junction bases with no gene match: 5. Germline V CDR1 and CDR2: SQVTM, ANQGSEA. The CDR3 covers 11 residues. CDR3 region: CSVQTGGEAFF. The CDR3 nucleotides are TGCAGCGTGCAAACAGGGGGGGAAGCTTTCTTT.

At least ten counts were recorded for this clonotype. The CDR3 DNA sequence: TGTGCCATCAGAACCTTAGGACAGGGACACACAGATACGCAGTATTTT. Translation gives CAIRTLGQGHTDTQYF. This chain connects TRBV10-3 to TRBJ2-3; 8 nucleotides agree with TRBD1. CDR1 is ENHRY and CDR2 is SYGVKD in the germline V gene. V gave up 6 bases and J gave up 2 bases; unmatched junction bases: 10. This CDR3 spans 16 amino acids.

The chain recombines TRBV14 with TRBJ2-1; D perhaps matches TRBD2 (5 bases). The V gene lost 3 bases and the J gene lost 6 bases, with 12 bases spanning the gap. The CDR3 is 14 amino acids. Germline values: CDR1 SGHDN, CDR2 FVKESK. This CDR3 reads CASSQLLVSNEQFF. The CDR3 DNA reads TGTGCCAGCAGCCAGTTACTAGTATCCAATGAGCAGTTCTTC.

In this sample, this clonotype turned up once. This chain uses TRBV5-1 with TRBJ2-5; weak D call: TRBD2 (6 bases). The V gene's germline CDR1 is SGHRS and CDR2 YFSETQ. With 5 bases removed from V and 2 bases from J, the gap between germline ends came to 13 bases. The length of the CDR3 is 14 residues. CDR3 nucleotides: TGCGCCAGCAGGGACGCGGGAATACAAGAGACCCAGTACTTC. Translating it yields CASRDAGIQETQYF.

This clonotype has only a few counts. The gene calls are TRBV10-3 and TRBJ1-6; D uncertain. Germline V gene lookup returns CDR1 ENHRY and CDR2 SYGVKD. Between the trimmed V and J ends, which lost 6 bases and 8 bases, there was a span of 11 bases. CDR3 length: 13 residues. CDR3 sequence (DNA): TGTGCCATCAGGTTCAAGGCGGATTCACCCCTCCACTTT. Its protein is CAIRFKADSPLHF.

V usage is TRBV12-3 or TRBV12-4 and J usage is TRBJ2-1, with no clear D. The CDR3 spans 12 residues. Trimming removed 0 bases from V and 12 bases from J, with 9 bases in between. The CDR3 reads CASSLARNLQFF. CDR3 DNA: TGTGCCAGCAGTTTAGCGCGCAACTTGCAGTTCTTC.

This clonotype was picked up many times. This chain uses TRBV6-5 with TRBJ1-6; the D gene is possibly TRBD1 (5 bases). CDR3 size: 15 residues. Germline loops: CDR1 MNHEY, CDR2 SVGAGI. V lost 2 bases to trimming and J lost 6 bases, with 11 bases between them. The CDR3 is CASSYLDTRNSPLHF. CDR3 in DNA: TGTGCCAGCAGTTACCTGGACACTCGTAATTCACCCCTCCACTTT.

The chain joins TRBV20-1 to TRBJ1-1, with D unclear. The CDR3 loop spans 12 amino acids. Germline-derived CDR1 and CDR2 are DFQATT and SNEGSKA (reference sequence). Trimming pared 1 base from V and 6 bases from J, leaving 9 bases between. The CDR3 bases are TGCAGTGCTAGAGGGCAGGTAGCTGAAGCTTTCTTT. This translates into CSARGQVAEAFF.

This chain links TRBV12-3 or TRBV12-4 with TRBJ2-1; 8 bases match TRBD2. V lost 7 bases to trimming and J lost 3 bases; unmatched junction nucleotides: 11. CDR3 length: 16 residues. This CDR3 is CASNSFERGSYNEQFF. For the CDR3, the DNA is TGTGCCAGCAACTCCTTTGAGCGGGGGAGCTACAATGAGCAGTTCTTC.

The CDR3 loop reads CSVQQGTDTQYF. As DNA, the CDR3 is TGCAGCGTCCAACAGGGTACAGATACGCAGTATTTT. The chain couples TRBV29-1 to TRBJ2-3; tentatively, D is TRBD1 (6 bases). The CDR3 is 12 amino acids. Germline assignment: CDR1 SQVTM and CDR2 ANQGSEA. The V end was cut by 6 bases, the J end by 3 bases, with 10 bases between.

V is TRBV15 and J is TRBJ2-1; TRBD1 might be the D (5 bases). Trimming removed 0 bases from V and 9 bases from J, with 6 bases in between. The CDR3 covers 12 residues. In germline, CDR1 is LNHNV, CDR2 YYDKDF (reference sequence). The CDR3 protein is CATSRDRGEQFF. As DNA, the CDR3 is TGTGCCACCAGCAGAGATAGGGGTGAGCAGTTCTTC.

The chain links TRBV10-2 to TRBJ2-7, with 10 bases fitting TRBD2. Germline loops: CDR1 WSHSY, CDR2 SAAADI. V was pared by 4 bases and J by 0 bases, with 12 bases of the junction left unmatched. This CDR3 comprises 18 residues. The CDR3: CASSVARVASGSSYEQYF. For the CDR3, the DNA is TGCGCCAGCAGTGTGGCCAGGGTGGCTAGCGGGAGCTCCTACGAGCAGTACTTC.

The V gene is TRBV9, the J gene TRBJ2-1; 11 nucleotides align to TRBD2. V trimming: 5 bases; J trimming: 7 bases; junction bases outside the gene matches: 8. CDR1 and CDR2 from the germline V gene are SGDLS and YYNGEE. This CDR3 has 15 residues. The CDR3 sequence is CASSRSGGVLNEQFF. In DNA, the CDR3 is TGTGCCAGCAGTCGTAGCGGGGGGGTCTTGAATGAGCAGTTCTTC.

The chain recombines TRBV9 with TRBJ2-5, with D possibly TRBD1 on 5 matching bases. Germline CDR1 reads SGDLS; CDR2 reads YYNGEE. This CDR3 region has 14 residues. Trimming pared 0 bases from V and 5 bases from J, leaving 11 bases between. The CDR3 DNA follows: TGTGCCAGCAGCGTAGGACAGCCAGGGGAGACCCAGTACTTC. Protein product: CASSVGQPGETQYF.

CDR3 amino acids: CASSFSSQGGATQYF. CDR3 bases: TGTGCCAGCAGTTTTTCATCCCAGGGGGGAGCGACCCAGTACTTC. The J gene is TRBJ2-5, the V gene TRBV12-3 or TRBV12-4; a possible D gene is TRBD1 (7 bases). The CDR3 contains 15 residues. The V gene lost 3 bases and the J gene lost 7 bases, with 18 bases spanning the gap.